This T cell receptor (beta chain) emerged from a study of T cell responses to AZD1222 COVID-19 vaccine. This table comes from immunoSEQ multiplex PCR, and its TCRdb copy is limited to in-frame clones, with some not included. The repertoire has roughly 150,000 clones, roughly 90% of them found once; the top ten carry 4.7%. The CDR3 extends over 12 amino acids. V gave up 0 bases and J gave up 7 bases, with 2 bases separating them. CDR1 and CDR2 (germline): SGHRS, YFSETQ. The starting material was peripheral blood, obtained on day 0 of AZD1222 vaccination. The V and J genes are TRBV5-1 and TRBJ1-6; D uncertain. This clonotype originated in an adult in good health. CDR3 amino acids: CASSLVNSPLHF. The DNA of the CDR3 is TGCGCCAGCAGCTTGGTCAATTCACCCCTCCACTTT.